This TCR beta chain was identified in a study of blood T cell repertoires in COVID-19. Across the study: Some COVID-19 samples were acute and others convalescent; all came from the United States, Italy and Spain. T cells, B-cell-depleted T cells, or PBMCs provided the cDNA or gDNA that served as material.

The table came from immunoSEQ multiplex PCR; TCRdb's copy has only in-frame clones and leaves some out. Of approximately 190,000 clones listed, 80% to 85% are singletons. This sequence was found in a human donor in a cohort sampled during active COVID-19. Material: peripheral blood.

The CDR3 DNA is TGTGCCAGCAGTCGAGTACGCGAACTAGCGGGAGGGCCCTCTGGGGAGCAGTACTTC. This sequence encodes CASSRVRELAGGPSGEQYF. The genes are TRBV7-2 and TRBJ2-7; 13 positions match TRBD2. Germline CDR1 is SGHTA and CDR2 is FQGNSA. The V segment lost 6 bases and the J segment 7 bases; nucleotides outside the gene matches: 21. The CDR3 totals 19 residues.